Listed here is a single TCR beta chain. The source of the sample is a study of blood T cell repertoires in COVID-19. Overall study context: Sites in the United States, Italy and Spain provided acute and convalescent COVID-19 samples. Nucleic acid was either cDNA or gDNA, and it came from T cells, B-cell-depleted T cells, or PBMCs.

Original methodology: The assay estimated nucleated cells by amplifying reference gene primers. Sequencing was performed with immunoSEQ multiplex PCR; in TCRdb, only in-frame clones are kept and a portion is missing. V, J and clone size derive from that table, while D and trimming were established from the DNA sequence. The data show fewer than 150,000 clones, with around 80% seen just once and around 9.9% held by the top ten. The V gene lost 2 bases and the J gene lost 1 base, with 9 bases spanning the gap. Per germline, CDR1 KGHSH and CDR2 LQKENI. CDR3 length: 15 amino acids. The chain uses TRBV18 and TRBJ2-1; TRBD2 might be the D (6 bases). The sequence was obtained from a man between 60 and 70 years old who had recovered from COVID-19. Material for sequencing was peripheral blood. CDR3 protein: CASSPEGLSYNEQFF. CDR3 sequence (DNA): TGTGCCAGCTCACCAGAGGGACTGTCCTACAATGAGCAGTTCTTC.